The 28 T cell receptor beta chains below all came from one sample that was sequenced in a study of T cells after yellow fever vaccination (dated by TCRdb to about 2019). The intended sense of this specimen's treatment or condition label: live attenuated yellow fever vaccine strain. The method behind the library was 5' RACE. The sample was run on an Illumina HiSeq 2500. TCRdb passed the public sequencing reads through fastp at Q25 and MiXCR, retaining productive beta sequences. All rows with the same CDR3 protein become a single entry with the most common DNA and genes. The sample table lists under 300,000 distinct CDR3 sequences, under 15% of them with a count of one. The ten largest clones represent roughly 0.5% of the sample. The source was CD4+ T cells sorted from PBMCs, collected 45 days after the yellow fever booster vaccination. The receptor set was obtained from a man aged 25 to 40 who received the YFV17D yellow fever vaccine.

The table lists this clonotype with a few counts. V is TRBV30 and J is TRBJ2-5; D not certain. V gave up 0 bases and J gave up 0 bases, with 11 bases separating them. Germline V lookup: CDR1 GTSNPN, CDR2 SVGIG (reference sequence). The CDR3 sequence is 15 residues long. CDR3 sequence reads: CAWSVTSQNQETQYF. CDR3 sequence (DNA): TGTGCCTGGAGTGTTACCAGCCAGAACCAAGAGACCCAGTACTTC.

The V and J genes are TRBV6-1 and TRBJ2-1; 11 bases are a match to TRBD2. J lost 14 bases, V lost 2 bases, and 11 bases had no gene match. The CDR3 length is 15 residues. Germline V gene data show CDR1 as MNHNS and CDR2 as SASEGT. The CDR3 DNA sequence: TGTGCCAGCAGTGAACCGGGACTAGCGGAATTTCAGGAGTTCTTC. Translating it yields CASSEPGLAEFQEFF.

The rearrangement joins TRBV7-2 to TRBJ2-3; weak D call: TRBD2 (7 bases). Between the trimmed V and J ends, which lost 1 base and 11 bases, there was a span of 10 bases. Germline V gene data show CDR1 as SGHTA and CDR2 as FQGNSA. CDR3 length: 12 residues. The CDR3 protein is CASSLEAGQQYF. The CDR3 region has the DNA TGTGCCAGCAGCTTAGAAGCGGGACAGCAGTATTTT.

This clonotype was detected only a few times. The chain combines TRBV25-1 with TRBJ2-2; TRBD1 aligns across 8 bases. CDR1 is MGHDK and CDR2 is SYGVNS in the germline V gene. The length of the CDR3 is 15 residues. J lost 1 base, V lost 6 bases, and 4 bases had no gene match. The CDR3 DNA reads as TGTGCCAGCAGAAGACAGGGGATGAACACCGGGGAGCTGTTTTTT. Encoded protein: CASRRQGMNTGELFF.

This clonotype was counted a few times. This chain joins TRBV6-2 or TRBV6-3 and TRBJ2-7; 13 bases line up with TRBD2. Germline trimming cut 10 bases from V and 4 bases from J; bases unmatched to any gene: 7. Germline lookup yields CDR1 MNHEY and CDR2 SVGEGT. The CDR3 is made up of 14 amino acids. The CDR3 here is CATQGTSGMYEQYF. The CDR3 DNA sequence: TGTGCCACCCAGGGGACTAGCGGGATGTACGAGCAGTACTTC.

The rearrangement uses TRBV5-1 and TRBJ2-3, with D unresolved. There are 14 residues in the CDR3. Trimming removed 4 bases from V and 5 bases from J, with 14 bases in between. Germline V gene sequence: CDR1 SGHRS, CDR2 YFSETQ. CDR3 residues: CASSTDHPGDTQYF. CDR3 bases: TGCGCCAGCAGCACGGACCATCCGGGAGATACGCAGTATTTT.

This clonotype was seen a few times. V usage is TRBV11-2 and J usage is TRBJ2-7; no firm D call. This CDR3 region has 14 residues. V was clipped by 5 bases and J by 3 bases, with 14 bases between them. Germline V CDR1 and CDR2: SGHAT, FQNNGV. In DNA form, the CDR3 reads TGTGCCAGCAGCCAGGACCGGGCCTACTACGAGCAGTACTTC. Amino acids: CASSQDRAYYEQYF. The full variable domain, its missing parts supplied by reference TRBV11-2 and TRBJ2-7, is EAGVAQSPRYKIIEKRQSVAFWCNPISGHATLYWYQQILGQGPKLLIQFQNNGVVDDSQLPKDRFSAERLKGVDSTLKIQPAKLEDSAVYLCASSQDRAYYEQYFGPGTRLTVT.

In its sample, this clonotype was seen a few times. The J gene is TRBJ2-7, the V gene TRBV6-1; 7 bases align to TRBD2. CDR1 and CDR2 (germline): MNHNS, SASEGT. This CDR3 region has 15 residues. J lost 4 bases, V lost 7 bases, and 13 bases had no gene match. The chain's CDR3 is CASIKGLFPHYEQYF. The DNA of the CDR3 is TGTGCCAGCATCAAGGGACTATTTCCCCATTACGAGCAGTACTTC.

The chain is built from TRBV6-2 or TRBV6-3 and TRBJ2-1; 11 bases fit TRBD2. The V segment lost 6 bases and the J segment 7 bases; nucleotides outside the gene matches: 5. In germline, CDR1 is MNHEY, CDR2 SVGEGT. The CDR3 is 14 residues long. CDR3 DNA sequence: TGTGCCAGCAGACTAGCGGGAGCAAGGAATGAGCAGTTCTTC. Translation gives CASRLAGARNEQFF.

DNA of the CDR3: TGTGCCAGCACCCAAACTCGTCCCTCCGGGGAGCTGTTTTTT. This gives the protein CASTQTRPSGELFF. The chain employs TRBV6-2 or TRBV6-3 and TRBJ2-2; D unclear. Germline V gives CDR1 MNHEY, CDR2 SVGEGT. The CDR3 length is 14 residues. V was shortened by 7 bases and J by 6 bases, with 15 bases between the two germline ends.

This clonotype was seen more than once but under ten times. V gene TRBV12-3 or TRBV12-4 combines with J gene TRBJ2-7; D may be TRBD1 or TRBD2 (6 bases each). This CDR3 region has 15 residues. Between the trimmed V and J ends, which lost 5 bases and 9 bases, there was a span of 23 bases. CDR3 protein: CASSPRDFPRGWQYF. In DNA form, the CDR3 reads TGTGCCAGCAGTCCCAGGGACTTTCCAAGGGGGTGGCAGTACTTC.

In regard to this clonotype: The junction does not match germline at one end; this may be a read error. V usage is TRBV7-7 and J usage is TRBJ2-5; 7 positions agree with TRBD1. The germline V gene encodes CDR1 SSHAT and CDR2 FNYEAQ (reference sequence). The CDR3 totals 16 residues. The CDR3 DNA follows: TGTGCTAGCAGCGCCGCCTCGACAGGGCCCCAGGAGACCCAGTACTTC. Amino acid sequence: CASSAASTGPQETQYF.

The chain combines TRBV6-5 with TRBJ1-5; 7 nucleotides align to TRBD1. The germline V gene encodes CDR1 MNHEY and CDR2 SVGAGI. The CDR3 runs to 15 residues. J lost 4 bases, V lost 2 bases, and 5 bases had no gene match. DNA for the CDR3: TGTGCCAGCAGTTACCGGCGACAGGGTAATCAGCCCCAGCATTTT. It encodes CASSYRRQGNQPQHF.

This rearrangement joins TRBV20-1 to TRBJ2-4, with D perhaps given as TRBD1 or TRBD2 (5 bases each). Germline V gene lookup returns CDR1 DFQATT and CDR2 SNEGSKA (reference sequence). This CDR3 has 13 residues. V was trimmed by 2 bases and J by 7 bases, leaving 12 bases between them. The CDR3 DNA follows: TGCAGTGCTAGATGGGACCCCCGGAACATTCAGTACTTC. Its protein is CSARWDPRNIQYF.

This clonotype was counted between two and nine times. In nucleotides, the CDR3 is TGTGCCAGCTCGCCCGACAGGGGCAATTCACCCCTCCACTTT. Translation gives CASSPDRGNSPLHF. The gene calls are TRBV18 and TRBJ1-6; 8 bases line up with TRBD1. Germline V lookup: CDR1 KGHSH, CDR2 LQKENI. The CDR3 length is 14 residues. V lost 6 bases, J lost 7 bases, and 5 bases stayed unmatched. Supplemented by reference TRBV18 and TRBJ1-6, the full variable domain reads NAGVMQNPRHLVRRRGQEARLRCSPMKGHSHVYWYRQLPEEGLKFMVYLQKENIIDESGMPKERFSAEFPKEGPSILRIQQVVRGDSAAYFCASSPDRGNSPLHFGNGTRLTVT.

This sequence joins TRBV5-1 and TRBJ2-7; possibly TRBD1 for D (6 bases). The CDR3 has 14 residues. Trimming left V 4 bases short and J 6 bases short, with 17 bases between. CDR1 and CDR2 (germline): SGHRS, YFSETQ. The CDR3 loop reads CASSPQGLAVEQYF. In nucleotides, the CDR3 is TGCGCCAGCAGCCCGCAGGGGTTGGCGGTCGAGCAGTACTTC.

The gene calls are TRBV5-1 and TRBJ2-2; D may be TRBD2 (5 bases). Per germline, CDR1 SGHRS and CDR2 YFSETQ. V lost 4 bases, J lost 0 bases, and 7 bases lay in between. This CDR3 is 14 amino acids long. CDR3 amino acids: CASSPAANTGELFF. The CDR3 DNA sequence: TGCGCCAGCAGCCCAGCGGCGAACACCGGGGAGCTGTTTTTT.

CDR3 DNA: TGCAGTGCTCTAGTAGGGAGCGGACGGGTGAGGGAGCAGTACTTC. Residues: CSALVGSGRVREQYF. This chain uses TRBV20-1 with TRBJ2-7, with a tentative D call TRBD2 (5 bases). Trimming left V 5 bases short and J 7 bases short, with 24 bases between. The CDR3 has 15 amino acids. Germline CDR1 is DFQATT and CDR2 is SNEGSKA (reference sequence).

This clonotype was detected only a few times. The J gene is TRBJ2-7, the V gene TRBV20-1; TRBD2 might be the D (5 bases). The germline CDR1 and CDR2 sequences are DFQATT and SNEGSKA (reference sequence). The CDR3 is made up of 12 amino acids. The ends were cut back, 6 bases at V and 3 bases at J, with 12 bases in the middle. The CDR3: CSAIEGSYEQYF. The CDR3 DNA follows: TGCAGTGCAATAGAAGGGAGCTACGAGCAGTACTTC.

This chain joins TRBV5-3 and TRBJ2-2; TRBD1 agrees at 8 bases. Being an ORF, TRBV5-3 has a function that is uncertain. V gave up 8 bases and J gave up 7 bases; unmatched junction bases: 19. This CDR3 has 17 amino acids. DNA for the CDR3: TGTGCCAGGGGCCCCGGGCCCCGGACAGGGCGGGGCGGGGAGCTGTTTTTT. The encoded protein is CARGPGPRTGRGGELFF.

The V call is TRBV11-1, the J call TRBJ1-2; the D gene is possibly TRBD1 (6 bases). This CDR3 has 20 residues. V lost 6 bases and J lost 5, with 34 bases in between. Per the germline V gene, CDR1 is SGHAT and CDR2 is FQDESV (reference sequence). The CDR3 protein is CASSSDFGTPKQAPGYGYTF. As DNA, the CDR3 is TGTGCCAGCAGTTCCGATTTTGGGACACCAAAACAGGCTCCTGGGTATGGCTACACCTTC.

This clonotype was counted only a few times. The rearrangement links TRBV11-2 to TRBJ2-1; a weak D match, TRBD1 (6 bases). Looked up from germline, CDR1 is SGHAT and CDR2 is FQNNGV. The V gene lost 1 base and the J gene lost 6 bases, with 13 bases spanning the gap. The CDR3 consists of 15 residues. CDR3: CASSLVGAATNEQFF. CDR3 in DNA: TGTGCCAGCAGCTTAGTGGGGGCAGCGACCAATGAGCAGTTCTTC.

This clonotype was counted a few times. The chain joins TRBV18 to TRBJ2-7, with D perhaps TRBD1 or TRBD2 (6 bases each). This CDR3 is built from 16 residues. The V and J ends lost 1 base and 4 bases respectively, with 17 bases between them. Germline CDR1 and CDR2: KGHSH and LQKENI. The CDR3 DNA follows: TGTGCCAGCTCACCACTTATGTCGGGGGCTGGGTACGAGCAGTACTTC. The encoded protein is CASSPLMSGAGYEQYF. Full variable domain (missing parts from reference TRBV18 and TRBJ2-7): NAGVMQNPRHLVRRRGQEARLRCSPMKGHSHVYWYRQLPEEGLKFMVYLQKENIIDESGMPKERFSAEFPKEGPSILRIQQVVRGDSAAYFCASSPLMSGAGYEQYFGPGTRLTVT.

The V call is TRBV5-5, the J call TRBJ2-7, with TRBD2 matching 13 bases. CDR3 size: 15 residues. Trimming cost V 4 bases and J 6 bases; bases outside gene matches: 7. Germline assignment: CDR1 SGHKS and CDR2 YYEKEE (reference sequence). CDR3 coding DNA: TGTGCCAGCAGCCCCGTCAGACTAGCGGGAGGCGAGCAGTACTTC. Its protein is CASSPVRLAGGEQYF.

This clonotype showed up many times. The V call is TRBV15, the J call TRBJ1-2, with D unresolved. CDR1 is LNHNV, CDR2 YYDKDF, per germline (reference sequence). The CDR3 has 13 amino acids. V shed 8 bases and J shed 4 bases, with 14 bases lying between them. For the CDR3, the DNA is TGTGCCACCGGAGGAAGTAGCCTCTATGGCTACACCTTC. It yields the protein CATGGSSLYGYTF.

This chain uses TRBV7-9 with TRBJ2-2, with 10 bases matching TRBD2. The ends lost 1 base at V and 3 bases at J; junction bases unmatched: 2. CDR3 length: 16 amino acids. CDR1 and CDR2 (germline): SEHNR, FQNEAQ (reference sequence). The CDR3 DNA sequence: TGTGCCAGCAGCTTAGGGACTAGCGGACACACCGGGGAGCTGTTTTTT. It translates to CASSLGTSGHTGELFF.

In its sample, this clonotype was seen a few times. The chain recombines TRBV7-9 with TRBJ2-7; D might be TRBD2 (5 bases). In germline, CDR1 is SEHNR, CDR2 FQNEAQ (reference sequence). V was pared by 6 bases and J by 0 bases, with 12 bases between. The CDR3 length is 14 residues. The CDR3 protein is CASRESGSSYEQYF. In nucleotides, the CDR3 is TGTGCCAGCAGGGAGAGCGGTAGCTCCTACGAGCAGTACTTC.

This clonotype was observed a handful of times. The chain has TRBV5-1 and TRBJ2-1; maybe TRBD1 (5 bases). Germline CDR1 SGHRS, CDR2 YFSETQ. The ends were cut back, 2 bases at V and 2 bases at J, with 11 bases in the middle. This CDR3 has 15 residues. This CDR3 is CASSFRERTYNEQFF. Written as DNA, the CDR3 is TGCGCCAGCAGCTTCAGGGAACGCACCTACAATGAGCAGTTCTTC.